This entry features one T cell receptor (beta chain) sequence. The antigen remains undetermined. Trimming cost V 2 bases and J 2 bases, with 12 bases left between them. Germline V gives CDR1 SGHKS, CDR2 YYEKEE (reference sequence). The length of the CDR3 is 15 residues. The record originates from a study of cytomegalovirus exposure and HLA in healthy donors. It was with 60 Vbeta and 13 Jbeta primers that the PCR ran. Produced via immunoSEQ multiplex PCR; TCRdb's table is partial and in-frame only. The sample contains 250,000 to 350,000 clones, about nine tenths of which appear only once. Study-level findings and limits: High sensitivity and specificity were reportedly achieved when the classifier diagnosed cytomegalovirus status. Association of roughly 17,000 TCR beta sequences with HLA alleles was found at 0.05 false discovery rate in a later analysis. Sequencing depth roughly uniform across donors was assumed in presence/absence analyses. Judged likely to be a sequencing artifact was a cluster of highly shared sequence variants.

The chain joins TRBV5-5 to TRBJ2-3; D might be TRBD2 (5 bases). This clonotype was sampled from a man aged 35-49 years in good health and CMV-seropositive. The source material was PBMCs. CDR3 in DNA: TGTGCCAGCAGCTTAGAGGACTTACTCACAGATACGCAGTATTTT. Translation gives CASSLEDLLTDTQYF.